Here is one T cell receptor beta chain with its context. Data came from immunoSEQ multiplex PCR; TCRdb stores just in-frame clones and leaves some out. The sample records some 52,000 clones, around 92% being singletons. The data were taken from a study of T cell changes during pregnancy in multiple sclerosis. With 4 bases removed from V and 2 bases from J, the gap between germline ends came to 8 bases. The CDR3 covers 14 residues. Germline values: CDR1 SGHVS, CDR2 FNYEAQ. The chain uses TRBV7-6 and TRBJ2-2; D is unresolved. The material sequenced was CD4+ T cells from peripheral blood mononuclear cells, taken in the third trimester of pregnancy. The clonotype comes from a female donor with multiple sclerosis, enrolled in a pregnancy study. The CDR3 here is CASSYDSNTGELFF. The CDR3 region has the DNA TGTGCCAGCAGCTATGACTCCAACACCGGGGAGCTGTTTTTT.